This T cell receptor (beta chain) was documented in a study of blood T cell repertoires in COVID-19. Study at large: Donors in the United States, Italy and Spain gave samples during acute or convalescent COVID-19.

Trimming removed 5 bases from V and 2 bases from J, with 16 bases in between. This CDR3 spans 16 amino acids. Germline values: CDR1 SGHRS, CDR2 YFSETQ. Data came from immunoSEQ multiplex PCR; TCRdb stores just in-frame clones and leaves some out. The data contain about 190,000 clones, about 88% of them singletons. The sample holds one count of this clone. The sequencing sample was made of peripheral blood. This sequence was found in a woman in her forties who had recovered from COVID-19. This chain uses TRBV5-1 with TRBJ2-2; a possible D gene is TRBD1 (6 bases). CDR3 in amino acids: CASRGLTGSNTGELFF. CDR3 nucleotide sequence: TGCGCCAGCAGGGGTCTGACAGGATCAAACACCGGGGAGCTGTTTTTT.